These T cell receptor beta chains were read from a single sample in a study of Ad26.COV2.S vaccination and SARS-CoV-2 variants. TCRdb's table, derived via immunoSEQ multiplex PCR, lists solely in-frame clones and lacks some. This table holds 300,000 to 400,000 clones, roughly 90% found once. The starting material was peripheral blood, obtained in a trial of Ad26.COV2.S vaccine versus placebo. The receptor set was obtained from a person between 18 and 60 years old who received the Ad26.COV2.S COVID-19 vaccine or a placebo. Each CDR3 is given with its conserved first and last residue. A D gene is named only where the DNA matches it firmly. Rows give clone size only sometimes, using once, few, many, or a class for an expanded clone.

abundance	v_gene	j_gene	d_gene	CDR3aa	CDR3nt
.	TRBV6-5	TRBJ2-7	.	CASSYSAWGTYEQYF	TGTGCCAGCAGTTACTCGGCTTGGGGAACCTACGAGCAGTACTTC
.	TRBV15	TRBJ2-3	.	CATSRQGPLSTDTQYF	TGTGCCACCAGCAGGCAAGGACCTCTCTCCACAGATACGCAGTATTTT
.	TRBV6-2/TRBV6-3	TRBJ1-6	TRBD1	CASSPQGGSYNSPLHF	TGTGCCAGCAGCCCCCAGGGGGGCTCCTATAATTCACCCCTCCACTTT
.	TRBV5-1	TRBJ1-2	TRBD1	CASSLVGTVSAERGYTF	TGCGCCAGCAGCTTGGTGGGGACAGTGTCTGCAGAGCGGGGCTACACCTTC
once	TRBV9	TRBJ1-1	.	CASSDGGTEAFF	TGTGCCAGCAGCGACGGTGGGACAGAAGCTTTCTTT
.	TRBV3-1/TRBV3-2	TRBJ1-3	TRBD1	CASSQGQGVSGNTIYF	TGTGCCAGCAGCCAAGGACAGGGAGTTTCTGGAAACACCATATATTTT
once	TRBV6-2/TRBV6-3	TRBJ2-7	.	CASSSLGEQYF	TGTGCCAGCAGTTCCTTGGGAGAGCAGTACTTC
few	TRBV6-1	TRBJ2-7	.	CASSEWTGYEQYF	TGTGCCAGCAGTGAATGGACCGGGTACGAGCAGTACTTC
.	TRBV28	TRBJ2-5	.	CASSLMTLHQETQYF	TGTGCCAGCAGCCTTATGACTCTACATCAAGAGACCCAGTACTTC
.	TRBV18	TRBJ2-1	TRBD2	CASSPGLVSTNEQFF	TGTGCCAGCTCCCCTGGACTAGTCTCAACAAATGAGCAGTTCTTC
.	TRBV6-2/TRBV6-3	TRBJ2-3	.	CASSSRLSTDTQYF	TGTGCCAGCAGTTCCCGACTAAGCACAGATACGCAGTATTTT
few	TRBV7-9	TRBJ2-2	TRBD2	CASLAGGKSGELFF	TGTGCCAGTCTAGCGGGAGGAAAGAGCGGGGAGCTGTTTTTT
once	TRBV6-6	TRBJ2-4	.	CASSRDGKNIQYF	TGTGCCAGCAGCCGGGACGGAAAAAACATTCAGTACTTC
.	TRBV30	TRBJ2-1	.	CAWSVGGGPYNEQFF	TGTGCCTGGAGTGTAGGGGGAGGACCCTACAATGAGCAGTTCTTC
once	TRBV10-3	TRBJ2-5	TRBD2	CAIRTSGGSQETQYF	TGTGCCATCAGGACTAGCGGGGGAAGCCAAGAGACCCAGTACTTC
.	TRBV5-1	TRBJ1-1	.	CASTLDPTGQMNTEAFF	TGCGCCAGCACCCTCGACCCGACCGGACAGATGAACACTGAAGCTTTCTTT
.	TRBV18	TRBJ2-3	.	CASSPPLDRTASSTDTQYF	TGTGCCAGCTCCCCACCACTTGACAGAACCGCCTCTAGCACAGATACGCAGTATTTT
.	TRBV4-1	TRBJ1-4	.	CASSLGANEKLFF	TGCGCCAGCAGCCTAGGGGCTAATGAAAAACTGTTTTTT
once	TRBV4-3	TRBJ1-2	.	CASSQDGEIFYGYTF	TGCGCCAGCAGCCAAGATGGAGAAATTTTCTATGGCTACACCTTC
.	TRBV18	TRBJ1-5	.	CASSPQEWQTGGDQPQHF	TGTGCCAGCTCACCACAGGAGTGGCAAACCGGGGGAGATCAGCCCCAGCATTTT
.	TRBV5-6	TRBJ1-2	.	CASSLGRDHGYTF	TGTGCCAGCAGCTTGGGCAGGGACCATGGCTACACCTTC
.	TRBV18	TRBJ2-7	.	CASSPIPLTTSYEQYF	TGTGCCAGCTCACCGATCCCCCTGACGACATCCTACGAGCAGTACTTC
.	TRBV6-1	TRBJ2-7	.	CASKLDRLAGDEQYF	TGTGCCAGCAAACTCGACAGGTTGGCCGGGGACGAGCAGTACTTC
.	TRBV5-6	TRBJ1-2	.	CASSLVGAGYTF	TGTGCCAGCAGCTTGGTAGGGGCTGGCTACACCTTC
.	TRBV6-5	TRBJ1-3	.	CASSYDRGGTIYF	TGTGCCAGCAGTTACGATCGGGGGGGCACCATATATTTT
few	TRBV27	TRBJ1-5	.	CASSLSTTQPQHF	TGTGCCAGCAGTTTAAGTACAACTCAGCCCCAGCATTTT
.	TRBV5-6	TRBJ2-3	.	CASSLSWAMTDTQYF	TGTGCCAGCAGCTTGAGTTGGGCTATGACAGATACGCAGTATTTT
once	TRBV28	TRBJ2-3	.	CASSLERAQYF	TGTGCCAGCAGTTTAGAGCGAGCGCAGTATTTT
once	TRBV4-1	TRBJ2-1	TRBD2	CASSQLGTRSRNEQFF	TGCGCCAGCAGCCAATTAGGGACTAGAAGTCGCAATGAGCAGTTCTTC
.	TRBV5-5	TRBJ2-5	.	CASSLAPPKETQYF	TGTGCCAGCAGCTTGGCTCCTCCAAAAGAGACCCAGTACTTC
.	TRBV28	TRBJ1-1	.	CASSLTVNTEAFF	TGTGCCAGCAGTTTGACAGTGAACACTGAAGCTTTCTTT
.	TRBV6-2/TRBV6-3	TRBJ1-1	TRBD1	CASSYPGQGARLNTEAFF	TGTGCCAGCAGTTACCCAGGACAGGGGGCGCGTTTGAACACTGAAGCTTTCTTT
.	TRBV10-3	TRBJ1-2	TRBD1	CAISDRRTGVTNYGYTF	TGTGCCATCAGTGATAGGAGGACAGGGGTAACTAACTATGGCTACACCTTC
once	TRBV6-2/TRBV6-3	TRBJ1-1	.	CASSYVYTEAFF	TGTGCCAGCAGTTACGTGTACACTGAAGCTTTCTTT
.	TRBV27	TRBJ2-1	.	CASGRNSYNEQFF	TGTGCCAGCGGGAGGAACTCCTACAATGAGCAGTTCTTC
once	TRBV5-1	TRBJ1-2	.	CASSLDPLRGGTGYTF	TGCGCCAGCAGCTTGGATCCTCTCCGAGGGGGGACTGGCTACACCTTC
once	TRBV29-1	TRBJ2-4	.	CSAGGKAKNIQYF	TGCAGCGCCGGGGGAAAAGCCAAAAACATTCAGTACTTC
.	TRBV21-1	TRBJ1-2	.	CASSKGGQGLHGYTF	TGTGCCAGCAGCAAAGGGGGGCAGGGATTGCATGGCTACACCTTC
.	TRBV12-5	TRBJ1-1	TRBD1	CASGQSGTGLREAFF	TGTGCTAGTGGTCAATCCGGGACAGGGCTACGTGAAGCTTTCTTT
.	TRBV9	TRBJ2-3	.	CASSVGGGATDTQYF	TGTGCCAGCAGCGTAGGAGGGGGAGCCACAGATACGCAGTATTTT
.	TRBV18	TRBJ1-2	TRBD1	CASSPVQGQGFNYGYTF	TGTGCCAGCTCACCCGTCCAGGGACAGGGGTTCAACTATGGCTACACCTTC
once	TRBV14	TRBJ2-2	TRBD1	CASSQAGGSGELFF	TGTGCCAGCAGCCAAGCAGGGGGTTCCGGGGAGCTGTTTTTT
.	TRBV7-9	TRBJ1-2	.	CASSPRTVRDRGYTF	TGTGCCAGCAGCCCACGGACAGTTCGCGACCGTGGCTACACCTTC
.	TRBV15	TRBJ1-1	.	CATSYRDTPYTEAFF	TGTGCCACCAGCTACCGGGACACTCCGTACACTGAAGCTTTCTTT
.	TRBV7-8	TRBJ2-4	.	CASSLVTPAKNIQYF	TGTGCCAGCAGCTTAGTAACCCCAGCCAAAAACATTCAGTACTTC
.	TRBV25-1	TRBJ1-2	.	CASSEQSGRVGGYTF	TGTGCCAGCAGTGAACAAAGCGGCAGGGTCGGTGGCTACACCTTC
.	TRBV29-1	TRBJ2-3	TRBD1	CSVEQGVDTQYF	TGCAGCGTTGAGCAGGGGGTGGATACGCAGTATTTT
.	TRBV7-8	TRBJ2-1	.	CASSPGYNEQFF	TGTGCCAGCAGCCCCGGGTACAATGAGCAGTTCTTC